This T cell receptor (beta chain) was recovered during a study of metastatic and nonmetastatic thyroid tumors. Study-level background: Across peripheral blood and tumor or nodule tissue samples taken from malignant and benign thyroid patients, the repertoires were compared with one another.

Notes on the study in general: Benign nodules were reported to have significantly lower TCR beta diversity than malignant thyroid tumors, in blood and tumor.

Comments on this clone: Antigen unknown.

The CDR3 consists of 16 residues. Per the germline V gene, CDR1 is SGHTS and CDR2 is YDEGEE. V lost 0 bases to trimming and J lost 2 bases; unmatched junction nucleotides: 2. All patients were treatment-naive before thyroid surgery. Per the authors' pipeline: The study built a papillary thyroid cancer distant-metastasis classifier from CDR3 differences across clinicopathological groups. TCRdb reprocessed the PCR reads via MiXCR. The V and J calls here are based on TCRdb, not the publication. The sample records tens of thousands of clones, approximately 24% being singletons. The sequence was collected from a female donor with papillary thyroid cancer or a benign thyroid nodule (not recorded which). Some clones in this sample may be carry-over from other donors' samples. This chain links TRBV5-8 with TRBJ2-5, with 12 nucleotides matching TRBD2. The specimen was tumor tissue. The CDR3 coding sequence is TGTGCCAGCAGCTTGGTACTAGCGGGGGGACAAGAGACCCAGTACTTC. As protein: CASSLVLAGGQETQYF.